This is a list of T cell receptor beta chains from one sample in a study of OX40 agonist ivuxolimab in advanced cancers. Sequencing used immunoSEQ multiplex PCR; TCRdb keeps in-frame clones, though not all of them. This table holds about 53,000 clones, 75% to 90% found once. Source: CD4+ or CD8+ T cells sorted from blood, taken in a trial of the OX40 agonist ivuxolimab. The receptors here all came from an adult with an advanced solid tumor such as melanoma, head and neck, liver or kidney cancer. Both conserved end residues are part of each CDR3. The D gene is left open where the match is weak. For some rows the clone size is stated as once, few or many, or as a class when expanded; others skip it.

j_call d_call v_call clone_size cdr3_nt cdr3_aa
TRBJ2-3 TRBD1 TRBV10-3 NA TGTGCCATCAGTAGGGGACAGAGCACAGATACGCAGTATTTT CAISRGQSTDTQYF
TRBJ1-1 TRBD1 TRBV30 few TGTGCCTGGAACAGGGGCCACGGAATTGAAGCTTTCTTT CAWNRGHGIEAFF
TRBJ2-6 TRBD2 TRBV7-2 NA TGTGCCAGCAGCTCTTTAGCGGGGGGTTGGTCTGGGGCCAACGTCCTGACTTTC CASSSLAGGWSGANVLTF
TRBJ2-7 NA TRBV6-1 NA TGTGCCAGCCTCATGGCCTACGAGCAGTACTTC CASLMAYEQYF
TRBJ1-2 NA TRBV18 NA TGTGCCAGCTCACCGGCAGTTGGGGGTAGCTATGGCTACACCTTC CASSPAVGGSYGYTF
TRBJ1-6 TRBD1 TRBV4-3 NA TGCGCCAGCAGCTCCGGGACAGGGAGGTCGGGGGATAATTCACCCCTCCACTTT CASSSGTGRSGDNSPLHF
TRBJ2-2 TRBD2 TRBV5-1 NA TGCGCCAGCAGCCCCACCACTAGCGGGCACACCGGGGAGCTGTTTTTT CASSPTTSGHTGELFF
TRBJ1-1 NA TRBV5-1 NA TGCGCCAGCAGCTTGGGGACAGTTCAGAACACTGAAGCTTTCTTT CASSLGTVQNTEAFF
TRBJ1-2 NA TRBV6-6 NA TGTGCCAGCAGTCCTAACTATGGCTACACCTTC CASSPNYGYTF
TRBJ1-5 NA TRBV19 NA TGTGCCAGTAGTATCCAGGGTGAGACCGGCAATCAGCCCCAGCATTTT CASSIQGETGNQPQHF
TRBJ1-2 NA TRBV6-6 NA TGTGCCAGCAGTTACGTGGAAAACTATGGCTACACCTTC CASSYVENYGYTF
TRBJ1-1 NA TRBV10-3 NA TGTGCCATCAGCCCTAGTGGGAACACTGAAGCTTTCTTT CAISPSGNTEAFF
TRBJ1-4 NA TRBV28 NA TGTGCCAGCAGCGACCCAGGGTGGGCGTCTGAAAAACTGTTTTTT CASSDPGWASEKLFF
TRBJ2-3 TRBD2 TRBV18 NA TGTGCCAGCTCACCACCGGCTAGCGGATACACAGATACGCAGTATTTT CASSPPASGYTDTQYF
TRBJ2-2 TRBD1 TRBV10-3 NA TGTGCCATCAGGGGACAGGCGAACACCGGGGAGCTGTTTTTT CAIRGQANTGELFF
TRBJ2-6 TRBD1 TRBV7-6 NA TGTGCCAGCAGCTTAGCGCCAGGACAGGGGGCAGGTGGGGCCAACGTCCTGACTTTC CASSLAPGQGAGGANVLTF
TRBJ1-3 NA TRBV5-8 NA TGTGCCAGCAGCTTGAGGGGATCTGGAAACACCATATATTTT CASSLRGSGNTIYF
TRBJ2-1 TRBD1 TRBV28 NA TGTGCCAGCAGTCTCGGGACAGGACGTTACAATGAGCAGTTCTTC CASSLGTGRYNEQFF